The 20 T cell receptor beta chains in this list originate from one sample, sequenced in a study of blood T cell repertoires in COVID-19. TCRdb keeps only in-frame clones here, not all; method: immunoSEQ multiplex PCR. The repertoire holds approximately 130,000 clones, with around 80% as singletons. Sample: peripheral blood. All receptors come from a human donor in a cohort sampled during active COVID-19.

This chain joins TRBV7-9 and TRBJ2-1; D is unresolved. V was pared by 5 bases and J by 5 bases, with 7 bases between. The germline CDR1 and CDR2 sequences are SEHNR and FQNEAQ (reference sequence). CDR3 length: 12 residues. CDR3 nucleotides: TGTGCCAGCAGCCAACTAAACAATGAGCAGTTCTTC. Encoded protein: CASSQLNNEQFF. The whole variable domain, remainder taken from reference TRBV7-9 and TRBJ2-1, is DTGVSQNPRHKITKRGQNVTFRCDPISEHNRLYWYRQTLGQGPEFLTYFQNEAQLEKSRLLSDRFSAERPKGSFSTLEIQRTEQGDSAMYLCASSQLNNEQFFGPGTRLTVL.

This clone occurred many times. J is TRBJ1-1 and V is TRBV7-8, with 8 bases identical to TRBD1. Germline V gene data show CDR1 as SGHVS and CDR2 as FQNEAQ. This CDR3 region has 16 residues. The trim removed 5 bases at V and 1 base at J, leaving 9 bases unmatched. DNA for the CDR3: TGTGCCAGCAGCAGAAAGACAGGGGAATGGAACACTGAAGCTTTCTTT. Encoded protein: CASSRKTGEWNTEAFF.

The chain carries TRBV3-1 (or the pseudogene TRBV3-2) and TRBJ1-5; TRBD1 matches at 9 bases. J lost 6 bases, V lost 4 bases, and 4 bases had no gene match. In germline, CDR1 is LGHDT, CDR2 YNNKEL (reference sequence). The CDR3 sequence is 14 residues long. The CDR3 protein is CASSPLTGGQPQHF. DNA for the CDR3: TGTGCCAGCAGCCCACTGACAGGGGGTCAGCCCCAGCATTTT.

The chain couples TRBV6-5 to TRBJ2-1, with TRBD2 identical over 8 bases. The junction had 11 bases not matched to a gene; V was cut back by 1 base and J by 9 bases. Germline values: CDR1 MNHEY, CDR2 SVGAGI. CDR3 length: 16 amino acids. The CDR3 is CASSYWDFGGEGEQFF. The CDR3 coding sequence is TGTGCCAGCAGTTACTGGGACTTCGGGGGGGAAGGTGAGCAGTTCTTC.

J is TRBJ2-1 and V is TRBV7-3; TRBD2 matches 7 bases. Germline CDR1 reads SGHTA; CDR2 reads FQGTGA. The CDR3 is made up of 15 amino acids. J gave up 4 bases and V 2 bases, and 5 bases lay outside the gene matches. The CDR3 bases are TGTGCCAGCAGCTTAGGACTAGACTATTACAATGAGCAGTTCTTC. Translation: CASSLGLDYYNEQFF. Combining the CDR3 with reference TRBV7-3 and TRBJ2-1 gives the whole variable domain GAGVSQTPSNKVTEKGKYVELRCDPISGHTALYWYRQSLGQGPEFLIYFQGTGAADDSGLPNDRFFAVRPEGSVSTLKIQRTERGDSAVYLCASSLGLDYYNEQFFGPGTRLTVL.

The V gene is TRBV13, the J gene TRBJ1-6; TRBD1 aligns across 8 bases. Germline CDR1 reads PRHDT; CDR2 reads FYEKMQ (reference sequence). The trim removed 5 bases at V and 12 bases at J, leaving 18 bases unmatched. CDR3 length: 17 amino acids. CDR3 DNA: TGTGCCAGCAGCCCCTACGGGCAGGGGGCGGGTTCGGGACCCCTCCACTTT. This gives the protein CASSPYGQGAGSGPLHF. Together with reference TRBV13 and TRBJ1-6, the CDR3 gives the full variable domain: AAGVIQSPRHLIKEKRETATLKCYPIPRHDTVYWYQQGPGQDPQFLISFYEKMQSDKGSIPDRFSAQQFSDYHSELNMSSLELGDSALYFCASSPYGQGAGSGPLHFGNGTRLTVT.

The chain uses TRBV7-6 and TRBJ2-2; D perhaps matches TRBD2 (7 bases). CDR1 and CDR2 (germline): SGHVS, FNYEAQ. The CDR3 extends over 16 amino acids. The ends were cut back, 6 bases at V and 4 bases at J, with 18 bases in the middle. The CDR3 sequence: CASRPGGQGSTGELFF. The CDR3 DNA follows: TGTGCCAGCAGACCGGGGGGTCAGGGGAGCACCGGGGAGCTGTTTTTT.

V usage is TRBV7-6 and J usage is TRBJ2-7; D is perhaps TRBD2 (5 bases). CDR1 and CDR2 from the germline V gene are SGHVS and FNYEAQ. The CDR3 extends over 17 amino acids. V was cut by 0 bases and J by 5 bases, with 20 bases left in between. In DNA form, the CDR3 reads TGTGCCAGCAGCTTAGCCTTGGGAGACACGTCGAGGGACGAGCAGTACTTC. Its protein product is CASSLALGDTSRDEQYF.

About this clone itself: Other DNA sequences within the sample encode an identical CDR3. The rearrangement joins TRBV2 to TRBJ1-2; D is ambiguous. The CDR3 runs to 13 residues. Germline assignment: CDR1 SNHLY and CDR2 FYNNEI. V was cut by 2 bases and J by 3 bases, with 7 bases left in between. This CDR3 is CASSENSYYGYTF. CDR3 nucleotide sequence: TGTGCCAGCAGTGAAAACAGCTACTATGGCTACACCTTC.

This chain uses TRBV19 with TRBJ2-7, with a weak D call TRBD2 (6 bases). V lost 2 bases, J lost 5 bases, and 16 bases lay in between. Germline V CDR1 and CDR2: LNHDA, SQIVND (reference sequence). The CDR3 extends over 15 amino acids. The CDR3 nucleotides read TGTGCCAGTAGTATAAGCGGTCCGGGGGTGCACGAGCAGTACTTC. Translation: CASSISGPGVHEQYF.

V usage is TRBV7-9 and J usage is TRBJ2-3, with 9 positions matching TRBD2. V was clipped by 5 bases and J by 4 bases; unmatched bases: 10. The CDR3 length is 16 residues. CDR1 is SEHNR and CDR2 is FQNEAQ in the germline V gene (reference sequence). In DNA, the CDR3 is TGTGCCAGCAGCCCAGGGGCGGGGGGGCCGTCAGATACGCAGTATTTT. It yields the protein CASSPGAGGPSDTQYF.

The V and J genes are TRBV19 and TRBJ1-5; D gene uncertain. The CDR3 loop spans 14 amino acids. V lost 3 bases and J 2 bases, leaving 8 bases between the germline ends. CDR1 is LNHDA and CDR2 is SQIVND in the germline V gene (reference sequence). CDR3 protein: CASSILRGNQPQHF. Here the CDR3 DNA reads TGTGCCAGTAGTATCCTTCGAGGCAATCAGCCCCAGCATTTT.

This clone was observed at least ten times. The CDR3: CASSKDTYSNQPQHF. The CDR3 DNA reads as TGTGCCAGCAGTAAGGACACTTATAGCAATCAGCCCCAGCATTTT. The chain uses TRBV6-5 and TRBJ1-5, with TRBD1 as a possible D gene (5 bases). V was cut by 5 bases and J by 0 bases, with 11 bases left in between. CDR3 length: 15 amino acids. Germline V gene sequence: CDR1 MNHEY, CDR2 SVGAGI.

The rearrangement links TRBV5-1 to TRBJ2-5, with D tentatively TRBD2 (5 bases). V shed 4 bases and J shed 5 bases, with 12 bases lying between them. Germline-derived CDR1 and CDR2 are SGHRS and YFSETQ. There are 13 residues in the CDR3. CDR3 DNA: TGCGCCAGCAGCATTGGACTTGGTGAGACCCAGTACTTC. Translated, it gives CASSIGLGETQYF.

The CDR3 region has the DNA TGTGCCAGCAGCCACGGGGGAGGCGAAAAACTGTTTTTT. Translated, it gives CASSHGGGEKLFF. The chain employs TRBV3-1 (or the pseudogene TRBV3-2) and TRBJ1-4, with D possibly matching TRBD1 (5 bases). V lost 3 bases to trimming and J lost 8 bases, with 10 bases between them. The CDR3 has 13 residues. Germline CDR1 reads LGHDT; CDR2 reads YNNKEL (reference sequence).

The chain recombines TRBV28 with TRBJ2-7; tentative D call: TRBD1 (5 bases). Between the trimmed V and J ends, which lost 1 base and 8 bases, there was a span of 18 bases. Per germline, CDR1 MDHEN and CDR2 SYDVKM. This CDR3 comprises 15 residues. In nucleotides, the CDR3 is TGTGCCAGCAGTTTATTAGTACAGGCGCCGCGGCAGCAGTACTTC. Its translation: CASSLLVQAPRQQYF.

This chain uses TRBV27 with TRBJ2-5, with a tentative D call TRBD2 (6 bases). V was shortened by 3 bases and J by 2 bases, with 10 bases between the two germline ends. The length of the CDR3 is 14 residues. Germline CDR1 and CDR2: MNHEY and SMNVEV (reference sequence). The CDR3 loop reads CASSLAGQQETQYF. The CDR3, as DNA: TGTGCCAGCAGTTTGGCGGGGCAGCAAGAGACCCAGTACTTC.

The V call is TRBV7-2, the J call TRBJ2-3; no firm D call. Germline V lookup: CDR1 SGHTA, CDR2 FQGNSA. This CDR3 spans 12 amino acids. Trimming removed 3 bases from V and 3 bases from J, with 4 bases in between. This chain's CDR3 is CASSFLTDTQYF. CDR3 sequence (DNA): TGTGCCAGCAGCTTCTTGACAGATACGCAGTATTTT.

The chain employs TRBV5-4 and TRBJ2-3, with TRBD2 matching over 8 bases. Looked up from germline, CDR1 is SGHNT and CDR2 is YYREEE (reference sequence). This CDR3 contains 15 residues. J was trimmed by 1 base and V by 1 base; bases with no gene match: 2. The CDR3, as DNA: TGTGCCAGCAGCTTGTCGCGGGGGGGCACAGATACGCAGTATTTT. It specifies CASSLSRGGTDTQYF.

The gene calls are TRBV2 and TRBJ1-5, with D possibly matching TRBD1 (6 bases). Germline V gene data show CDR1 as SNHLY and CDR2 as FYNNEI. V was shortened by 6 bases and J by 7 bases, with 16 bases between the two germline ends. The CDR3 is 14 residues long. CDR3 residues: CASRWGGPEQPQHF. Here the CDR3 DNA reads TGTGCCAGCAGGTGGGGGGGCCCCGAACAGCCCCAGCATTTT.